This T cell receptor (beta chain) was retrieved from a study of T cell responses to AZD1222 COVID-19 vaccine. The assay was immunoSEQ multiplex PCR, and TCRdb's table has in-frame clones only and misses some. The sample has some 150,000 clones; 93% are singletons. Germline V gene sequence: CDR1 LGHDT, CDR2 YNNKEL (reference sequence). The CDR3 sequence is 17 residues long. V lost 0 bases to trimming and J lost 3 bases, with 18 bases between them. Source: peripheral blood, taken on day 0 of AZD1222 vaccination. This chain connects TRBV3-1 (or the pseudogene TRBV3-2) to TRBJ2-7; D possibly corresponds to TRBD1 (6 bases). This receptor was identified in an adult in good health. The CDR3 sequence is CASSQDPWAGENYEQYF. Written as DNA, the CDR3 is TGTGCCAGCAGCCAAGATCCATGGGCAGGGGAAAACTACGAGCAGTACTTC.